The 18 T cell receptor beta chains below all came from one sample that was sequenced in a study of blood T cell repertoires in COVID-19. The data were produced by immunoSEQ multiplex PCR, yet TCRdb's version contains in-frame clones alone and is incomplete. The sample has fewer than 200,000 clones, about 83% seen once. The specimen was PBMCs or T cells enriched from blood (not recorded which). The receptors shown here come from a woman aged 45-65 years in a cohort exposed to, infected with or recovered from COVID-19 (not recorded which).

The CDR3 nucleotides are TGTGCCTGGAGTCTACTAGCGGGGACTGGAAAGCAGTTCTTC. This encodes CAWSLLAGTGKQFF. The rearrangement uses TRBV30 and TRBJ2-1; 10 nucleotides line up with TRBD2. This CDR3 is 14 amino acids long. Germline-derived CDR1 and CDR2 are GTSNPN and SVGIG (reference sequence). V gave up 2 bases and J gave up 11 bases; unmatched junction bases: 9.

This CDR3 reads CASQLSTQGAYEQYF. The DNA for the CDR3 is TGTGCCAGCCAACTTTCGACTCAGGGGGCCTACGAGCAGTACTTC. The chain joins TRBV5-6 to TRBJ2-7; 7 nucleotides match TRBD1. The germline V gene encodes CDR1 SGHDT and CDR2 YYEEEE. This CDR3 spans 15 amino acids. V trimming: 7 bases; J trimming: 2 bases; junction bases outside the gene matches: 12. Drawing the rest from reference TRBV5-6 and TRBJ2-7, the complete variable domain is DAGVTQSPTHLIKTRGQQVTLRCSPKSGHDTVSWYQQALGQGPQFIFQYYEEEERQRGNFPDRFSGHQFPNYSSELNVNALLLGDSALYLCASQLSTQGAYEQYFGPGTRLTVT.

The rearrangement uses TRBV5-8 and TRBJ1-1; D is uncertain. The CDR3 has 13 residues. The V end was cut by 4 bases, the J end by 11 bases, with 18 bases between. CDR1 is SGHTS and CDR2 is YDEGEE in the germline V gene. CDR3 in DNA: TGTGCCAGCAGCACCGACGGGAAGATTGGGGCTTTCTTT. This translates into CASSTDGKIGAFF.

The rearrangement uses TRBV11-3 and TRBJ1-5, with D possibly TRBD1 on 6 matching bases. With 5 bases removed from V and 0 bases from J, the gap between germline ends came to 17 bases. This CDR3 region has 17 residues. Germline V gives CDR1 SGHNT, CDR2 YENEEA. CDR3 coding DNA: TGTGCCAGCAGCCCCCCCTGGACAGCTCATAGCAATCAGCCCCAGCATTTT. It is translated as CASSPPWTAHSNQPQHF.

The chain recombines TRBV13 with TRBJ2-1; TRBD2 aligns across 10 bases. CDR1 is PRHDT and CDR2 is FYEKMQ in the germline V gene (reference sequence). CDR3 length: 15 amino acids. V lost 1 base and J lost 10; bases outside the gene matches: 7. The CDR3 DNA sequence: TGTGCCAGCAGCTTAGAACTAGCGGGACGGGGGGAGCAGTTCTTC. Translated, it gives CASSLELAGRGEQFF.

The CDR3 DNA reads as TGTGCCAGCAACAAATTAGGACAGGGGAAAGAGACCCAGTACTTC. It specifies CASNKLGQGKETQYF. V is TRBV28 and J is TRBJ2-5; TRBD1 agrees at 9 bases. CDR3 length equals 15 residues. Germline values: CDR1 MDHEN, CDR2 SYDVKM. Trimming took 7 bases from V and 3 from J; bases not matched to a gene: 9.

V usage is TRBV21-1 and J usage is TRBJ1-5. TRBV21-1 corresponds to a pseudogene. The CDR3 covers 14 residues. The CDR3 protein is CASSKLGNYQPQHF. Written as DNA, the CDR3 is TGTGCCAGCAGCAAACTCGGGAACTATCAGCCCCAGCATTTT.

The chain recombines TRBV3-1 (or the pseudogene TRBV3-2) with TRBJ2-7; possible D gene TRBD2, 7 bases. V was clipped by 2 bases and J by 5 bases, with 16 bases between them. CDR1 is LGHDT, CDR2 YNNKEL, per germline (reference sequence). The CDR3 covers 15 residues. CDR3 in amino acids: CASSQSPQGGHEQYF. The CDR3, as DNA: TGTGCCAGCAGCCAATCACCACAGGGAGGGCACGAGCAGTACTTC.

The V gene is TRBV10-1, the J gene TRBJ2-1; 7 bases line up with TRBD1. The CDR3 has 14 amino acids. Per germline, CDR1 WNHNN and CDR2 SYGVQD (reference sequence). Germline trimming cut 2 bases from V and 4 bases from J; bases unmatched to any gene: 2. CDR3 nucleotides: TGCGCCAGCAGTGAGGGACAGGTTTACAATGAGCAGTTCTTC. Encoded protein: CASSEGQVYNEQFF.

The chain joins TRBV3-1 (or the pseudogene TRBV3-2) to TRBJ1-3, with D possibly matching TRBD1 (6 bases). The CDR3 sequence is 14 residues long. V was trimmed by 3 bases and J by 6 bases, leaving 12 bases between them. Per the germline V gene, CDR1 is LGHDT and CDR2 is YNNKEL (reference sequence). The CDR3 coding sequence is TGTGCCAGCAGCCACAGGACAGCCCAAAACACCATATATTTT. Encoded protein: CASSHRTAQNTIYF.

This chain connects TRBV5-1 to TRBJ2-5; D perhaps matches TRBD1 (6 bases). Per the germline V gene, CDR1 is SGHRS and CDR2 is YFSETQ. The CDR3 consists of 14 residues. V dropped 0 bases and J dropped 2 bases, with 8 bases sitting between them. In DNA form, the CDR3 reads TGCGCCAGCAGCTTGGCGGGACAACAAGAGACCCAGTACTTC. Translation gives CASSLAGQQETQYF. The complete variable domain, with remaining parts taken from reference TRBV5-1 and TRBJ2-5, reads KAGVTQTPRYLIKTRGQQVTLSCSPISGHRSVSWYQQTPGQGLQFLFEYFSETQRNKGNFPGRFSGRQFSNSRSEMNVSTLELGDSALYLCASSLAGQQETQYFGPGTRLLVL.

V gene TRBV28 combines with J gene TRBJ1-2, with 7 bases fitting TRBD1. Germline values: CDR1 MDHEN, CDR2 SYDVKM. Trimming at V came to 4 bases and at J to 4 bases, leaving 9 bases not matched to a gene. The length of the CDR3 is 15 residues. This CDR3 reads CASSSPGQPGYGYTF. The CDR3 DNA reads TGTGCCAGCAGTTCACCGGGACAGCCGGGCTATGGCTACACCTTC.

This rearrangement joins TRBV4-2 to TRBJ2-5; 10 bases line up with TRBD2. Germline trimming cut 0 bases from V and 7 bases from J; bases unmatched to any gene: 11. The CDR3 contains 17 residues. Germline V gene data show CDR1 as LGHNA and CDR2 as YNFKEQ. CDR3 sequence reads: CASSQETSGISTGTQYF. The CDR3 region has the DNA TGTGCCAGCAGCCAAGAAACTAGCGGGATCAGTACTGGGACCCAGTACTTC.

This clone was seen a single time. The gene calls are TRBV19 and TRBJ1-2, with 7 bases aligning to TRBD1. CDR3 size: 12 residues. J was trimmed by 7 bases and V by 8 bases; bases with no gene match: 7. Germline lookup yields CDR1 LNHDA and CDR2 SQIVND (reference sequence). CDR3 sequence: CASSRDSTGYTF. CDR3 DNA sequence: TGTGCCAGTTCCAGGGACAGTACTGGCTACACCTTC.

The genes are TRBV28 and TRBJ1-5; D is unresolved. This CDR3 spans 14 amino acids. Trimming removed 3 bases from V and 4 bases from J, with 10 bases in between. The germline gives CDR1 MDHEN, CDR2 SYDVKM. The chain's CDR3 is CASSFFQKNQPQHF. As DNA, the CDR3 is TGTGCCAGCAGTTTTTTTCAGAAAAATCAGCCCCAGCATTTT.

This chain connects TRBV5-1 to TRBJ1-2, with a possible D match to TRBD1 (6 bases). Germline-derived CDR1 and CDR2 are SGHRS and YFSETQ. The V and J ends lost 0 bases and 5 bases respectively, with 11 bases between them. The CDR3 spans 14 residues. The CDR3 is CASSLGTAEYGYTF. CDR3 nucleotides: TGCGCCAGCAGCTTGGGGACAGCAGAATATGGCTACACCTTC. Looking up the rest from reference TRBV5-1 and TRBJ1-2 gives the full variable domain: KAGVTQTPRYLIKTRGQQVTLSCSPISGHRSVSWYQQTPGQGLQFLFEYFSETQRNKGNFPGRFSGRQFSNSRSEMNVSTLELGDSALYLCASSLGTAEYGYTFGSGTRLTVV.

The chain links TRBV5-1 to TRBJ2-2; D ambiguous. V was shortened by 0 bases and J by 5 bases, with 11 bases between the two germline ends. This CDR3 comprises 15 residues. Germline loops: CDR1 SGHRS, CDR2 YFSETQ. CDR3 residues: CASSLAATRTGELFF. CDR3 coding DNA: TGCGCCAGCAGCTTGGCCGCGACTCGGACCGGGGAGCTGTTTTTT.

This rearrangement joins TRBV4-2 to TRBJ2-6; D is perhaps TRBD1 (5 bases). Between the trimmed V and J ends, which lost 0 bases and 2 bases, there was a span of 8 bases. CDR1 and CDR2 from the germline V gene are LGHNA and YNFKEQ. The CDR3 is 16 residues long. The CDR3 DNA sequence: TGTGCCAGCAGCCAAGAAGGGGAAACTGGGGCCAACGTCCTGACTTTC. This sequence encodes CASSQEGETGANVLTF.